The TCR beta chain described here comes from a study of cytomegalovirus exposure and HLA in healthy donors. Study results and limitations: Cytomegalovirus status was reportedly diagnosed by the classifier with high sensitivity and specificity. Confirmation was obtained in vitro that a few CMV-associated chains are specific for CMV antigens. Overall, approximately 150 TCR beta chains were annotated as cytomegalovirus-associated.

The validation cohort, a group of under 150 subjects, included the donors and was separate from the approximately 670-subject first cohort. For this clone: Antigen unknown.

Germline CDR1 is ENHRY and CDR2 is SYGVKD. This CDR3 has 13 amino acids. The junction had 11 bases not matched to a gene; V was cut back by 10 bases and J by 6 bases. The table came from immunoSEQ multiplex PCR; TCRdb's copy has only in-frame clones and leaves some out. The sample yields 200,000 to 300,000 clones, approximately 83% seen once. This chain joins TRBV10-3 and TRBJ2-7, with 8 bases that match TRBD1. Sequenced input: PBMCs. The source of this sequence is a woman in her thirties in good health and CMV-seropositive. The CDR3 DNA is TGTGCCACCAAGGACAGGGCCGGCGTCGAGCAGTACTTC. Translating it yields CATKDRAGVEQYF.